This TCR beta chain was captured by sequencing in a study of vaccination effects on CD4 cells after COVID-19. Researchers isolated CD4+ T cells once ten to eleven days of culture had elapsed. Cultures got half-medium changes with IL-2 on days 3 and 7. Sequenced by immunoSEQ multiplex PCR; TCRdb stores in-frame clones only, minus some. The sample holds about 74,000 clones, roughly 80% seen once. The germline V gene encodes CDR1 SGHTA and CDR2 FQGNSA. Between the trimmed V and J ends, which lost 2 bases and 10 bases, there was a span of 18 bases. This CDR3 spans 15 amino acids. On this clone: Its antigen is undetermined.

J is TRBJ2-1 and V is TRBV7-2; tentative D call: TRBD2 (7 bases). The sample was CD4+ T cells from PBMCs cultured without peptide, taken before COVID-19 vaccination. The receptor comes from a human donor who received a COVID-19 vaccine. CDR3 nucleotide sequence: TGTGCCAGCAGCTTATCAACGGGGGGCCCCCAAGAGCAGTTCTTC. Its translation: CASSLSTGGPQEQFF.